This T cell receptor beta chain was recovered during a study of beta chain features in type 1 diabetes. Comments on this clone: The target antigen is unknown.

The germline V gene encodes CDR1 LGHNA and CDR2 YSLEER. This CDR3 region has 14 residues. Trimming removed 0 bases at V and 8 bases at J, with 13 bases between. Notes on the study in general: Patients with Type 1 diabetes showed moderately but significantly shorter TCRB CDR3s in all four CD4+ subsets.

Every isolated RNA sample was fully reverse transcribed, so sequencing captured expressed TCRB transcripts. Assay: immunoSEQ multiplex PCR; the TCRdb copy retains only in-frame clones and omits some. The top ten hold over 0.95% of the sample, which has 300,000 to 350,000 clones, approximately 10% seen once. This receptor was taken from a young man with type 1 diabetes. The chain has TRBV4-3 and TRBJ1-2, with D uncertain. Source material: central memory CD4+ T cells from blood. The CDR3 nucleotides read TGCGCCAGCAGCCAAGACGGGAATAAAGGGGGCTACACCTTC. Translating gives CASSQDGNKGGYTF.